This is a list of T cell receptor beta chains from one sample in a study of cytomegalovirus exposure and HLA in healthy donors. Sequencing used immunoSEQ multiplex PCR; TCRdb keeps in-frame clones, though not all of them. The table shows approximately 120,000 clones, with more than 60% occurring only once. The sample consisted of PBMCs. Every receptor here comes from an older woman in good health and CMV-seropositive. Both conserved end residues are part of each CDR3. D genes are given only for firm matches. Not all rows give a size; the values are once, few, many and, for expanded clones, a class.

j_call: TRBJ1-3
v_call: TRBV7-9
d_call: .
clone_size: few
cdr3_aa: CASSLDGKNTIYF
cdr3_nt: TGTGCCAGCAGCTTAGACGGTAAAAACACCATATATTTT

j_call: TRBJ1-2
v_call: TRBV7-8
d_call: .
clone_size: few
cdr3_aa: CASSLAVQTNYGYTF
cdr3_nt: TGTGCCAGCAGCTTAGCGGTACAGACTAACTATGGCTACACCTTC

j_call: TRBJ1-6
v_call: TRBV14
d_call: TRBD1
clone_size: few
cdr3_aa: CASSQGTGYNSPLHF
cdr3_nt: TGTGCCAGCAGCCAAGGGACAGGTTATAATTCACCCCTCCACTTT

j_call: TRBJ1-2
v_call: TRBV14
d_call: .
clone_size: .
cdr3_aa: CASSQGPRDGDNYGYTF
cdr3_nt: TGTGCCAGCAGCCAAGGGCCAAGAGACGGGGATAACTATGGCTACACCTTC

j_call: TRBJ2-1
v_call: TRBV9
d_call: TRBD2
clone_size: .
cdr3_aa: CASSSLVLAGYNEQFF
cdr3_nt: TGTGCCAGCAGCTCTCTCGTGCTAGCGGGGTACAATGAGCAGTTCTTC

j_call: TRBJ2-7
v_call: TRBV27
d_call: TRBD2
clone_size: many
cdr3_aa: CASRLAGFYEQYF
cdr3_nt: TGTGCCAGCAGACTAGCGGGATTCTACGAGCAGTACTTC

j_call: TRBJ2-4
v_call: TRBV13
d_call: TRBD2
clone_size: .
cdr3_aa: CASSSTESGGARGNIQYF
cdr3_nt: TGTGCCAGCAGCTCTACGGAGAGCGGGGGGGCTCGTGGGAACATTCAGTACTTC

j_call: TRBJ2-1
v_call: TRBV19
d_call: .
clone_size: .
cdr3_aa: CASSVDSTYNEQFF
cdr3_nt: TGTGCCAGTAGTGTGGACTCTACCTACAATGAGCAGTTCTTC

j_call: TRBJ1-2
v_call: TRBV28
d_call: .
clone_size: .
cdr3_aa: CASSLIQDRNYGYTF
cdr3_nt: TGTGCCAGCAGTCTCATACAGGACCGAAACTATGGCTACACCTTC

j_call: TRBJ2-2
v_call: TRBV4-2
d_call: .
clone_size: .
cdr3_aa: CASSPLLGGTGELFF
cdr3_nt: TGTGCCAGCAGCCCGCTCTTGGGGGGCACCGGGGAGCTGTTTTTT

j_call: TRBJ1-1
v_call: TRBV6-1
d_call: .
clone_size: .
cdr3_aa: CASNPFRGEAFF
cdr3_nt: TGTGCCAGCAATCCCTTCCGGGGTGAAGCTTTCTTT

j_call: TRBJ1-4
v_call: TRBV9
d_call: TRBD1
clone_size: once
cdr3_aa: CASSYQPGTGSNEKLFF
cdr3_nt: TGTGCCAGCAGCTATCAACCCGGGACAGGGTCTAATGAAAAACTGTTTTTT

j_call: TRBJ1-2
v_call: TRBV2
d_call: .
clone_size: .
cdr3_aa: CASSSQGIIGYTF
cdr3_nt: TGTGCCAGCAGTTCCCAGGGAATCATCGGCTACACCTTC

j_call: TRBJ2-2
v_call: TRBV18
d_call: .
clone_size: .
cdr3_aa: CASSWALGTGELFF
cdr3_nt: TGTGCCAGCTCGTGGGCCCTCGGCACCGGGGAGCTGTTTTTT

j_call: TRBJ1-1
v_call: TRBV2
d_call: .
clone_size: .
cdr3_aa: CASSEGPWELTF
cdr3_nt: TGTGCCAGCAGTGAAGGGCCCTGGGAGCTAACCTTT

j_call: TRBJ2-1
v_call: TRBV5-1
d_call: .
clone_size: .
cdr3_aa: CASSLAQSGEQFF
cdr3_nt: TGCGCCAGCAGCTTGGCCCAGTCGGGGGAGCAGTTCTTC

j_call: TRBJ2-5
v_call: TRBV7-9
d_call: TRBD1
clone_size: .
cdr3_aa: CASSPSTGGAETQYF
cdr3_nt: TGTGCCAGCAGCCCATCGACAGGGGGCGCAGAGACCCAGTACTTC

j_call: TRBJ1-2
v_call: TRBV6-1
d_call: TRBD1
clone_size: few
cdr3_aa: CASSEMTGIYNYGYTF
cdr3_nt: TGTGCCAGCAGTGAAATGACAGGGATATACAACTATGGCTACACCTTC

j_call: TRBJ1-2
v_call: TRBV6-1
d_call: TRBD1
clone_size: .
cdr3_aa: CASSDPGQDYYGYTF
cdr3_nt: TGTGCCAGCAGTGACCCGGGACAGGACTACTATGGCTACACCTTC

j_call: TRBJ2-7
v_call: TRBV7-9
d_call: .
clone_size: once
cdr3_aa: CASSFGTPLEQYF
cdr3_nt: TGTGCCAGCAGCTTCGGGACTCCTCTCGAGCAGTACTTC

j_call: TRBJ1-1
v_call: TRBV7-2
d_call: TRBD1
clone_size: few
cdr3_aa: CASSLGRGQDTEAFF
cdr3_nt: TGTGCCAGCAGCTTAGGCAGGGGGCAAGACACTGAAGCTTTCTTT

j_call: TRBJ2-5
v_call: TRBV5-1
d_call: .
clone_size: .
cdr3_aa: CASSFGNRQETQYF
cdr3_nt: TGCGCCAGCAGCTTTGGCAACAGGCAAGAGACCCAGTACTTC

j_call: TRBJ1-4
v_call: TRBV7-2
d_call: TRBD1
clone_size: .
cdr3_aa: CASSPPGQGLAKLFF
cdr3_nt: TGTGCCAGCAGTCCTCCGGGACAGGGCCTTGCAAAACTGTTTTTT

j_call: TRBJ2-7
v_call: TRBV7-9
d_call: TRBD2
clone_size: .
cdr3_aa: CASSQGGLAVEQYF
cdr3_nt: TGTGCCAGCAGCCAGGGTGGGCTAGCGGTCGAGCAGTACTTC

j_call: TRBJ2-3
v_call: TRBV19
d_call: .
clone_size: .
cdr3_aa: CASSIGTTSTDTQYF
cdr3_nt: TGTGCCAGTAGTATAGGTACTACTAGCACAGATACGCAGTATTTT

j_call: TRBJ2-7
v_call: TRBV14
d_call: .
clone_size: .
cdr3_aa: CATVPYEQYF
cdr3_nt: TGTGCCACAGTCCCGTACGAGCAGTACTTC

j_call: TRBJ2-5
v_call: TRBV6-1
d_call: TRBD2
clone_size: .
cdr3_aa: CASSAERLALGLETQYF
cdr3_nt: TGTGCCAGCAGTGCCGAAAGACTAGCCCTCGGTCTAGAGACCCAGTACTTC